This T cell receptor beta chain was retrieved from a study of CD8+ T cells in alopecia areata. This clone has just a few counts. The antigen is not known. The CDR3 has 14 amino acids. J lost 5 bases, V lost 10 bases, and 13 bases had no gene match. CDR1 MGHDK and CDR2 SYGVNS come from the germline V gene. The treatment: oral pan-JAK inhibitor, 5-10 mg twice daily. cDNA prepared by RNA extraction and subsequent reverse transcription served as the template for sequencing. Clones were read by immunoSEQ multiplex PCR, and TCRdb kept only the in-frame ones, dropping some. The table includes roughly 210,000 clones, less than 45% detected once. The study's findings and limits: Higher clonality than in normal scalp was seen in lesional scalp, especially alopecia totalis/universalis.

Sequenced material: CD4+ T cells sorted from blood, taken around week 36, from a patient treated with tofacitinib. The sequence derives from a human donor with alopecia areata. The chain is built from TRBV25-1 and TRBJ2-7; 8 nucleotides align to TRBD1. CDR3 bases: TGTGCCATCCGCCACCCGACAGGGGCCCACGAGCAGTACTTC. Protein product: CAIRHPTGAHEQYF.